This TCR beta chain was sequenced for a study of cytomegalovirus exposure and HLA in healthy donors. The PCR contained 60 Vbeta and 13 Jbeta primers. Some clones are missing from TCRdb's copy, which holds only in-frame ones; the method was immunoSEQ multiplex PCR. The sample consists of around 160,000 clones, about four fifths of them appearing once. As concerns this clone: Its specificity is not known.

Study findings and constraints: In all likelihood, a cluster of highly shared sequence variants was a sequencing artifact. Association of 16,951 TCR beta sequences with HLA alleles was found at 0.05 false discovery rate in a later analysis. 87-base-pair reads could not separate some V segments, including TRBV6-2 and TRBV6-3.

Germline lookup yields CDR1 SGHRS and CDR2 YFSETQ. The CDR3 extends over 15 amino acids. V lost 4 bases and J lost 0, with 10 bases in between. The chain links TRBV5-1 to TRBJ2-2; no definite D call. The sample taken for sequencing was PBMCs. This TCR derives from a man aged 50 or older in good health and CMV-seropositive. The CDR3: CASSIRRANTGELFF. The CDR3 bases are TGCGCCAGCAGCATCCGACGGGCGAACACCGGGGAGCTGTTTTTT.